Shown below are 19 T cell receptor beta chains from a single sample sequenced in a study of neurological immune-mediated disorders. Using its own MiXCR run on the 5' RACE reads, TCRdb lists one record per CDR3 protein. Here the sample spans around 65,000 distinct CDR3 sequences, approximately 5.3% being singletons. Sequencing was carried out using PBMCs. The receptors were gathered from a human donor with multiple sclerosis. The donor label of this sample is uncertain.

The table lists this clonotype with many counts. The chain is built from TRBV9 and TRBJ2-1; D not certain. CDR1 is SGDLS and CDR2 is YYNGEE in the germline V gene. The CDR3 extends over 15 amino acids. V gave up 0 bases and J gave up 1 base, with 8 bases separating them. This CDR3 is CASSVDLGSYNEQFF. CDR3 nucleotides: TGTGCCAGCAGCGTAGATCTCGGATCCTACAATGAGCAGTTCTTC.

This clonotype has a count of ten or more. The rearrangement links TRBV27 to TRBJ1-1; 9 positions match TRBD1. The CDR3 is 14 residues long. With V trimmed by 6 bases and J by 0 bases, 2 bases remained unmatched. Germline V CDR1 and CDR2: MNHEY, SMNVEV (reference sequence). The CDR3 region is CASRDRGLNTEAFF. The CDR3 DNA sequence: TGTGCCAGCAGGGACAGGGGATTGAACACTGAAGCTTTCTTT.

This clonotype showed up many times. The V call is TRBV10-3, the J call TRBJ1-3, with a weak D call TRBD1 (5 bases). Germline V CDR1 and CDR2: ENHRY, SYGVKD. V was cut by 4 bases and J by 6 bases, with 13 bases left in between. CDR3 length: 14 residues. The CDR3 is CAISGQGRQNTIYF. The CDR3, as DNA: TGTGCCATCAGTGGGCAGGGAAGGCAAAACACCATATATTTT.

This clonotype was observed at least ten times. The rearrangement uses TRBV20-1 and TRBJ1-1; D remains ambiguous. The CDR3 extends over 13 amino acids. V dropped 5 bases and J dropped 4 bases, with 14 bases sitting between them. Germline CDR1 reads DFQATT; CDR2 reads SNEGSKA (reference sequence). CDR3 sequence: CSALGNSGTEAFF. CDR3 in DNA: TGCAGTGCTTTAGGTAACAGCGGCACTGAAGCTTTCTTT.

This clonotype was seen repeatedly, ten times or more. The chain joins TRBV7-9 to TRBJ1-2, with a weak D call TRBD1 (5 bases). Germline CDR1 reads SEHNR; CDR2 reads FQNEAQ (reference sequence). V lost 2 bases and J lost 2, with 9 bases in between. The CDR3 has 14 residues. CDR3 amino acids: CASSLRQGNYGYTF. CDR3 DNA sequence: TGTGCCAGCAGCTTACGGCAGGGCAACTATGGCTACACCTTC.

This clonotype was seen many times. The chain couples TRBV11-1 to TRBJ1-2; no clear D gene. The CDR3 spans 12 residues. Looked up from germline, CDR1 is SGHAT and CDR2 is FQDESV (reference sequence). V shed 5 bases and J shed 1 base, with 5 bases lying between them. The DNA for the CDR3 is TGTGCCAGCAGCGGCCTTAACTATGGCTACACCTTC. Translating it yields CASSGLNYGYTF. The full variable domain, with the rest looked up from reference TRBV11-1 and TRBJ1-2, is EAEVAQSPRYKITEKSQAVAFWCDPISGHATLYWYRQILGQGPELLVQFQDESVVDDSQLPKDRFSAERLKGVDSTLKIQPAELGDSAMYLCASSGLNYGYTFGSGTRLTVV.

This clonotype was counted ten times or more. The chain is built from TRBV4-2 and TRBJ2-2; a possible D gene is TRBD1 (5 bases). The CDR3 has 15 residues. Per the germline V gene, CDR1 is LGHNA and CDR2 is YNFKEQ. Trimming took off 0 bases at V and 7 bases at J, with 12 bases between the two ends. DNA of the CDR3: TGTGCCAGCAGCCAAGAGAAGACAGTAAACGGGGAGCTGTTTTTT. Translating it yields CASSQEKTVNGELFF.

This clonotype was detected ten times or more. CDR3 protein: CASSLGMTEAFF. The CDR3 DNA reads TGTGCCAGCAGTTTAGGTATGACTGAAGCTTTCTTT. The chain is built from TRBV12-3 or TRBV12-4 and TRBJ1-1; D is unresolved. CDR3 length: 12 amino acids. V was cut by 1 base and J by 5 bases, with 5 bases left in between.

The sample holds many counts of this clonotype. The chain links TRBV20-1 to TRBJ1-4; no clear D. The ends were cut back, 6 bases at V and 6 bases at J, with 8 bases in the middle. This CDR3 is built from 11 residues. Germline V gives CDR1 DFQATT, CDR2 SNEGSKA (reference sequence). The CDR3 nucleotides read TGCAGTGCCCCCGAATATGAAAAACTGTTTTTT. This sequence encodes CSAPEYEKLFF.

This clonotype was observed at least ten times. The gene calls are TRBV5-6 and TRBJ2-1; TRBD2 matches 11 bases. CDR1 and CDR2 (germline): SGHDT, YYEEEE. This CDR3 spans 14 amino acids. The V gene end was trimmed by 2 bases and the J gene end by 6 bases; junction bases not matched to a gene: 1. CDR3 sequence reads: CASSFGTSGNEQFF. In DNA, the CDR3 is TGTGCCAGCAGCTTCGGGACTAGCGGCAATGAGCAGTTCTTC.

This clonotype has a count of ten or more. The chain carries TRBV2 and TRBJ2-7, with 7 nucleotides matching TRBD1. The CDR3 covers 14 residues. Unmatched junction bases numbered 10, after V lost 7 bases and J lost 4 bases. Germline assignment: CDR1 SNHLY and CDR2 FYNNEI. The CDR3 loop is CASITGAYGYEQYF. CDR3 DNA: TGTGCCAGCATTACAGGGGCCTACGGGTACGAGCAGTACTTC.

This clonotype was seen at least ten times. The chain recombines TRBV5-1 with TRBJ1-1, with D perhaps matching TRBD1 (5 bases). Trimming shortened V by 4 bases and J by 1 base, and 17 bases separated the two germline ends. CDR1 and CDR2 from the germline V gene are SGHRS and YFSETQ. The CDR3 runs 16 residues. CDR3 coding DNA: TGCGCCAGCAGCCCCTTGGGGCCGAAAGAGAACACTGAAGCTTTCTTT. Amino acid sequence: CASSPLGPKENTEAFF.

This clonotype appeared many times. The genes are TRBV11-3 and TRBJ2-5; D is ambiguous. The V gene lost 1 base and the J gene lost 2 bases, with 8 bases spanning the gap. In germline, CDR1 is SGHNT, CDR2 YENEEA. This CDR3 is 14 amino acids long. CDR3 sequence reads: CASSLGGSQETQYF. In DNA form, the CDR3 reads TGTGCCAGCAGCTTAGGGGGATCGCAAGAGACCCAGTACTTC.

The sample holds many counts of this clonotype. The chain combines TRBV29-1 with TRBJ2-5; D may match TRBD1 or TRBD2 (5 bases each). Germline assignment: CDR1 SQVTM and CDR2 ANQGSEA. Trimming left V 5 bases short and J 5 bases short, with 18 bases between. The CDR3 has 14 amino acids. The CDR3 is CSVFGTGHAETQYF. The DNA for the CDR3 is TGCAGCGTTTTCGGGACGGGCCATGCGGAGACCCAGTACTTC.

This clonotype showed up many times. The chain has TRBV4-1 and TRBJ2-6, with D perhaps TRBD1 (6 bases). CDR3 size: 19 residues. CDR1 MGHRA and CDR2 YSYEKL come from the germline V gene. V lost 6 bases, J lost 0 bases, and 21 bases lay in between. The chain's CDR3 is CASSFRGSQVGSGANVLTF. As DNA, the CDR3 is TGCGCCAGCAGTTTCAGGGGTTCACAGGTTGGCTCTGGGGCCAACGTCCTGACTTTC.

This clonotype has at least ten counts. This CDR3 is CASSYLAGGEETQYF. The DNA for the CDR3 is TGCGCCAGCAGCTATCTAGCGGGGGGAGAAGAGACCCAGTACTTC. The J gene is TRBJ2-5, the V gene TRBV5-1, with 11 bases matching TRBD2. V dropped 3 bases and J dropped 3; count of bases not matched to a gene: 4. CDR3 length: 15 amino acids. Germline lookup yields CDR1 SGHRS and CDR2 YFSETQ.

Judged by abundance, this clonotype is medium-sized. V gene TRBV9 combines with J gene TRBJ2-2; 7 nucleotides match TRBD1. This CDR3 contains 15 residues. Germline-derived CDR1 and CDR2 are SGDLS and YYNGEE. The V gene end was trimmed by 5 bases and the J gene end by 1 base; junction bases not matched to a gene: 5. DNA of the CDR3: TGTGCCAGCAGTTCTAGACAGGGGAACACCGGGGAGCTGTTTTTT. Translation: CASSSRQGNTGELFF.

This clonotype appeared many times. The CDR3 DNA is TGTGCCAGCAGCTTGGGGGGGGCGGCTGAGCAGTACTTC. Encoded protein: CASSLGGAAEQYF. The chain couples TRBV7-3 to TRBJ2-7; tentative D call: TRBD2 (7 bases). CDR3 length: 13 residues. From germline, CDR1 is SGHTA and CDR2 FQGTGA. The V and J ends lost 3 bases and 7 bases respectively, with 13 bases between them.

This clonotype was recorded at least ten times. This chain links TRBV7-6 with TRBJ2-1; 8 bases align to TRBD2. The CDR3 has 18 amino acids. V lost 1 base, J lost 7 bases, and 15 bases stayed unmatched. Per the germline V gene, CDR1 is SGHVS and CDR2 is FNYEAQ. CDR3 nucleotides: TGTGCCAGCAGCTTAGGGGCGGCTAGCGGGTCCCCAAGGAATGAGCAGTTCTTC. Translation: CASSLGAASGSPRNEQFF.